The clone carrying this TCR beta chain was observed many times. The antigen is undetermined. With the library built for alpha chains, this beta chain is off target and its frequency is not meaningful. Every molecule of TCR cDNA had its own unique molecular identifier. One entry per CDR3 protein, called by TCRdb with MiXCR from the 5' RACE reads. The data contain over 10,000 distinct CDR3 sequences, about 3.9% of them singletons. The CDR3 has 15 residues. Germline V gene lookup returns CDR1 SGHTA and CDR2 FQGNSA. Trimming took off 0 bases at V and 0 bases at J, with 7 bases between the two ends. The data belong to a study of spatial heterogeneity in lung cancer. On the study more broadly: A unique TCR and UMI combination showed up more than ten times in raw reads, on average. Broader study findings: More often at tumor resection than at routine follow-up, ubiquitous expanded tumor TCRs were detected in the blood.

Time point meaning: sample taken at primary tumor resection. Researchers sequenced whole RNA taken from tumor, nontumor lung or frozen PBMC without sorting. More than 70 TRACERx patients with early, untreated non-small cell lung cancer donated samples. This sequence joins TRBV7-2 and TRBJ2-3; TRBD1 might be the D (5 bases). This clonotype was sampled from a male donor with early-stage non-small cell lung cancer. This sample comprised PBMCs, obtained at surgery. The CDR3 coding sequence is TGTGCCAGCAGCTTAGCCCCAGGGAGCACAGATACGCAGTATTTT. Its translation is CASSLAPGSTDTQYF.